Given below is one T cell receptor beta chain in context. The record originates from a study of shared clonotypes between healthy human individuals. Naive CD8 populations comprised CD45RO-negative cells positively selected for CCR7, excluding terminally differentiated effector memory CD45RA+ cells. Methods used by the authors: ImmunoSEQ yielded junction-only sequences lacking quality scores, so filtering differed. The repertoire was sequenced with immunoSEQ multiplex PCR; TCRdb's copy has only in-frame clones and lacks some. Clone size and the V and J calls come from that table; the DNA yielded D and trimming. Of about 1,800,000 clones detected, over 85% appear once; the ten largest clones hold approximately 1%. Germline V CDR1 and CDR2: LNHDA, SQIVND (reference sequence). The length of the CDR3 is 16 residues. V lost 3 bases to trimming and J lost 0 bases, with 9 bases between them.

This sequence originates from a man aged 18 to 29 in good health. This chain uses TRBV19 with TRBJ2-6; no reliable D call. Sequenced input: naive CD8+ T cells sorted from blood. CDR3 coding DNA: TGTGCCAGTAGTATCCCAGAAAGCTCTGGGGCCAACGTCCTGACTTTC. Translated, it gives CASSIPESSGANVLTF.